These 7 T cell receptor beta chains originate from one sample sequenced in a study of OX40 agonist ivuxolimab in advanced cancers. The repertoire was sequenced with immunoSEQ multiplex PCR; TCRdb's copy has only in-frame clones and lacks some. The table shows approximately 68,000 clones, with around 80% occurring only once. Sequencing used CD4+ or CD8+ T cells sorted from blood, obtained in a trial of the OX40 agonist ivuxolimab. The receptor source for this set is an adult with an advanced solid tumor such as melanoma, head and neck, liver or kidney cancer.

The rearrangement joins TRBV10-3 to TRBJ1-1; D might be TRBD1 (5 bases). V dropped 6 bases and J dropped 7 bases, with 15 bases sitting between them. Germline lookup yields CDR1 ENHRY and CDR2 SYGVKD. This CDR3 has 13 amino acids. This CDR3 is CAISQGLEDEAFF. The CDR3 DNA reads TGTGCCATCAGCCAGGGTCTGGAGGATGAAGCTTTCTTT.

J is TRBJ2-3 and V is TRBV7-3; 7 nucleotides agree with TRBD1. Germline CDR1 reads SGHTA; CDR2 reads FQGTGA. Trimming at V came to 4 bases and at J to 6 bases, leaving 7 bases not matched to a gene. The CDR3 consists of 14 residues. As DNA, the CDR3 is TGTGCCAGCAGCTCCGACAGGGATCGGGATACGCAGTATTTT. It specifies CASSSDRDRDTQYF.

A few counts support this clone. The chain uses TRBV6-1 and TRBJ1-1; D remains unclear. This CDR3 contains 13 residues. Germline V gives CDR1 MNHNS, CDR2 SASEGT. Trimming took off 4 bases at V and 0 bases at J, with 6 bases between the two ends. The CDR3 region is CASSVGLNTEAFF. The CDR3 bases are TGTGCCAGCAGTGTTGGACTGAACACTGAAGCTTTCTTT.

The V gene is TRBV4-1, the J gene TRBJ1-3; 7 positions agree with TRBD1. J lost 0 bases, V lost 3 bases, and 5 bases had no gene match. Germline CDR1 MGHRA, CDR2 YSYEKL. The CDR3 runs 16 residues. CDR3 sequence: CASSQAGQASGNTIYF. The CDR3 coding sequence is TGCGCCAGCAGCCAGGCTGGACAGGCCTCTGGAAACACCATATATTTT.

The sample holds one count of this clone. At one of its ends the junction is not consistent with the germline gene, which may arise from a read error. The genes are TRBV7-9 and TRBJ2-2; the match to TRBD1 covers 11 bases. This CDR3 has 16 amino acids. Germline lookup yields CDR1 SEHNR and CDR2 FQNEAQ (reference sequence). The CDR3 sequence is CARTSDRGHGTEELFF. In DNA form, the CDR3 reads TGTGCTCGTACATCGGACAGGGGGCACGGCACCGAGGAGCTGTTTTTT.

This chain links TRBV5-1 with TRBJ2-2; D is ambiguous. V gave up 0 bases and J gave up 10 bases, with 16 bases separating them. This CDR3 region has 15 residues. Germline loops: CDR1 SGHRS, CDR2 YFSETQ. CDR3 nucleotide sequence: TGCGCCAGCAGCTTGGACGGCAAAAGAAATGAGGAGCTGTTTTTT. Translating it yields CASSLDGKRNEELFF. Filled out from reference TRBV5-1 and TRBJ2-2, the complete variable domain reads KAGVTQTPRYLIKTRGQQVTLSCSPISGHRSVSWYQQTPGQGLQFLFEYFSETQRNKGNFPGRFSGRQFSNSRSEMNVSTLELGDSALYLCASSLDGKRNEELFFGEGSRLTVL.

This chain links TRBV5-6 with TRBJ2-1; D perhaps matches TRBD2 (5 bases). Germline CDR1 SGHDT, CDR2 YYEEEE. With 4 bases removed from V and 7 bases from J, the gap between germline ends came to 15 bases. The CDR3 covers 14 residues. Here the CDR3 reads CASSPRRTSNEQFF. The CDR3 DNA is TGTGCCAGCAGCCCCCGACGGACTTCGAATGAGCAGTTCTTC.